This T cell receptor beta chain was identified in a study of siplizumab effects on memory and regulatory T cells (dated by TCRdb to the late 2010s). For the wider study: The study examined how the anti-CD2 antibody siplizumab affects alloreactive T-cell subsets in allogeneic mixed lymphocyte reactions built from human PBMCs.

The germline V gene (reference sequence) sets CDR1 to MNHEY and CDR2 to SMNVEV. Relative to germline, V is 2 bases shorter and J is 0 bases shorter, with 16 bases between their ends. Inclusive of the bounding cysteine and phenylalanine, the CDR3 is 17 residues long. Kept here is only the CDR3 DNA, which spans 51 bases and is read in frame from base 1. Study-wide conclusions, independent of this receptor: No functional confirmation was obtained for the suppressive function of proliferating Tregs from siplizumab cultures. Unstimulated naive T cells appeared more diverse than memory T cells, and naive cells seemed to contribute substantially to the alloresponse. A naive or memory phenotype could not be assigned to roughly 75-95% of proliferating CD4+ or CD8+ clones. Because sequences below about 10^-5 frequency were poorly captured, only a minor fraction of alloreactive clones could be mapped to unstimulated subsets. Among mappable alloreactive CD4+ clones, an average Treg-derived fraction of 68.8% was observed with siplizumab, compared with approximately 30% in control reactions. The cumulative frequency of alloreactive sequences that could be traced back to unstimulated CD4+ memory T cells was significantly reduced by siplizumab.

The protocol used for the library was the immunoSEQ multiplex PCR assay. The deep sequencing platform assayed approximately 10^5 TCR templates per sample. Genomic DNA extracted from sorted T cells was the material used for TCRbeta CDR3 sequencing. The original methods were these. The R programming language was used for clonal analysis of TCRbeta CDR3 data. Comparing unstimulated samples against CFSE-low samples taken after the reaction was how alloreactive CD4+ and CD8+ clones were defined. Regulatory or non-regulatory origin of alloreactive CD4+ clones was assigned by matching sequences to the sorted unstimulated Treg and non-Treg repertoires. Held by TCRdb, this immuneACCESS table contains in-frame sequences only and omits some clones. Under half of the omission traces to an unresolved V gene where checked; the cause of the rest is unknown. The DNA was the basis for D and trimming; V, J and clone size are from that table. Across this sample there are 99,000 or so clones, with over 90% seen only once. The ten largest make up 0.55% to 0.7% of the sample.

Points on this clone: The antigen it recognizes is unknown. The input lacks base qualities; no much larger clone sits a single base away.

Sorted unstimulated T cells and proliferating T cells recovered from mixed lymphocyte reactions underwent TCRbeta CDR3 sequencing. Fresh whole blood from ten HLA-typed healthy donors was used as the source from which PBMCs were isolated. To map where alloreactive clones came from, CD4+ regulatory T cells in the unstimulated state were FACS-sorted. This receptor was identified in a human donor in good health. The material sequenced was Tregs sorted from blood. The rearranged chain carries TRBV27 and TRBJ1-1; too little of a D gene remains to name it. The encoded CDR3 is CASSLPPQQVMNTEAFF. In nucleotides, the sequence is TGTGCCAGCAGTTTACCGCCCCAACAAGTAATGAACACTGAAGCTTTCTTT.